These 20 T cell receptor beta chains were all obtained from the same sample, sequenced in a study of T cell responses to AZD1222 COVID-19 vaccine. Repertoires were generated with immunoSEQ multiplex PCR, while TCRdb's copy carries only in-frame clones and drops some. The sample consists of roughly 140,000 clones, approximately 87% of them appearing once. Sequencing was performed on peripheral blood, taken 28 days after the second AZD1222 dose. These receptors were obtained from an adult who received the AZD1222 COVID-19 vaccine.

CDR3 residues: CASSPQGLTDTQYF. CDR3 nucleotide sequence: TGTGCCAGCTCACCACAGGGCCTAACGGATACGCAGTATTTT. This rearrangement joins TRBV18 to TRBJ2-3; D gene ambiguous. CDR3 length: 14 residues. The V gene's germline CDR1 is KGHSH and CDR2 LQKENI. Between the trimmed V and J ends, which lost 1 base and 6 bases, there was a span of 11 bases.

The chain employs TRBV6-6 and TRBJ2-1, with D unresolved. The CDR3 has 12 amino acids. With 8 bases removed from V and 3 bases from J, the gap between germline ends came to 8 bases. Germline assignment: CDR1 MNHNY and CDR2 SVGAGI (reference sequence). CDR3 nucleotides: TGTGCCAGCGGCCGGTACTACAATGAGCAGTTCTTC. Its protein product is CASGRYYNEQFF.

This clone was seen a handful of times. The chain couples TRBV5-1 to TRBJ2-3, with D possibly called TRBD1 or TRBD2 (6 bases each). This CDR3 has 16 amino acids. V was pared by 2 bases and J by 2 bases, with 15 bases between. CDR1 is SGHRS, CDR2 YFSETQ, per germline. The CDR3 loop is CASSFGGRGATDTQYF. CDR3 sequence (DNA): TGCGCCAGCAGCTTCGGGGGCCGCGGGGCCACAGATACGCAGTATTTT.

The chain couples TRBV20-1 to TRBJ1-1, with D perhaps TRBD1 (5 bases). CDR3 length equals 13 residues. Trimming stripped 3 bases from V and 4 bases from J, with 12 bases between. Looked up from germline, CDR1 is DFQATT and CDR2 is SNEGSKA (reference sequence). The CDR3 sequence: CSASSQGRTEAFF. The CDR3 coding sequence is TGCAGTGCTAGTAGTCAGGGACGCACTGAAGCTTTCTTT.

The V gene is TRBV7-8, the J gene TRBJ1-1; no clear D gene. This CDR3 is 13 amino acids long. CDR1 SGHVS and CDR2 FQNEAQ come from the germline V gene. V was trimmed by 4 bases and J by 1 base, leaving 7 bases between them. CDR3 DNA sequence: TGTGCCAGCAGCTCTACATCGAACACTGAAGCTTTCTTT. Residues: CASSSTSNTEAFF.

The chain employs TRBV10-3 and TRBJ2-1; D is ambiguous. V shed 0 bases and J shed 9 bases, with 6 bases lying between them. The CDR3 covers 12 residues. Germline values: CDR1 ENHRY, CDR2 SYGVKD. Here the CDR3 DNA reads TGTGCCATCAGTGAGTCGTTGGGTGAGCAGTTCTTC. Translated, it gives CAISESLGEQFF.

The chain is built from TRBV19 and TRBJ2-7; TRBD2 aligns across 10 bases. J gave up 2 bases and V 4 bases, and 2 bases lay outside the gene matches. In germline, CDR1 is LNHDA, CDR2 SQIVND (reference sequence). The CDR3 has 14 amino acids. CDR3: CASSTTSGPYEQYF. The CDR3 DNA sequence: TGTGCCAGTAGTACGACTAGCGGGCCCTACGAGCAGTACTTC.

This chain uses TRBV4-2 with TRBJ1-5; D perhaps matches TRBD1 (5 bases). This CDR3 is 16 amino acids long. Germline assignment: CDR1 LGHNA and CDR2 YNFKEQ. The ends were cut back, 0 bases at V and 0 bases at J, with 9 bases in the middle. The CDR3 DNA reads TGTGCCAGCAGCCAAGAGAGGGGAGTTAGCAATCAGCCCCAGCATTTT. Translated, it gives CASSQERGVSNQPQHF.

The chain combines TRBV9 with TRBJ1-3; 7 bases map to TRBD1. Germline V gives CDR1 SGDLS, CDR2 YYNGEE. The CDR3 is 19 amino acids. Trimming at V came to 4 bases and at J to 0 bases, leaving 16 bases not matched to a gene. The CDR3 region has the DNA TGTGCCAGCAGCACCCATGGGACAGTCCTGGGGGGCTCTGGAAACACCATATATTTT. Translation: CASSTHGTVLGGSGNTIYF.

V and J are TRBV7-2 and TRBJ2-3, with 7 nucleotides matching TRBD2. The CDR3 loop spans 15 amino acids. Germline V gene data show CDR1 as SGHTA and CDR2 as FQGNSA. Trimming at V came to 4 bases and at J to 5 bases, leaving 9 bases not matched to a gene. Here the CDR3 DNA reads TGTGCCAGCAGCTCCCGGGGGGTAGCGGGAGATACGCAGTATTTT. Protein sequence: CASSSRGVAGDTQYF.

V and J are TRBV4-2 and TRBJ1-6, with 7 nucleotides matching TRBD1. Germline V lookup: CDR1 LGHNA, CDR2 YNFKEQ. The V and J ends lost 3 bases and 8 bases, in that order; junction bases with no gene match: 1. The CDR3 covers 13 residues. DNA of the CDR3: TGTGCCAGCAGCCATGGACAGGATTCACCCCTCCACTTT. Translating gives CASSHGQDSPLHF.

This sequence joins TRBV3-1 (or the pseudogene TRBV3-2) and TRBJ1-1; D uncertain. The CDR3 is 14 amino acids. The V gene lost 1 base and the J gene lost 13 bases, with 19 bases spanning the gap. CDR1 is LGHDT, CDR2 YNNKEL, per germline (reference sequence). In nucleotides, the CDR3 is TGTGCCAGCAGCCAAGTCGCGGGCCGTGAAGTTGATTTCTTT. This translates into CASSQVAGREVDFF.

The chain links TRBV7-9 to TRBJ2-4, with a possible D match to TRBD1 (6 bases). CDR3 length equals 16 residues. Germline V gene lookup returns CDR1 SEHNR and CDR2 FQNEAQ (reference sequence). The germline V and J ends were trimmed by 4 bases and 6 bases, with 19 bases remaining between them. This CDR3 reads CASSSTGTRWGNIQYF. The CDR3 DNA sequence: TGTGCCAGCAGCTCCACCGGGACAAGGTGGGGAAACATTCAGTACTTC.

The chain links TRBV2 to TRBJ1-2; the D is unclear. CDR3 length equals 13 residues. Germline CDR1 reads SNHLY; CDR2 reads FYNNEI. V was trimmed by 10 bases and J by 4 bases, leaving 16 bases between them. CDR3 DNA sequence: TGTGCCACGAGGTGGGCCGTGATCTATGGCTACACCTTC. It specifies CATRWAVIYGYTF.

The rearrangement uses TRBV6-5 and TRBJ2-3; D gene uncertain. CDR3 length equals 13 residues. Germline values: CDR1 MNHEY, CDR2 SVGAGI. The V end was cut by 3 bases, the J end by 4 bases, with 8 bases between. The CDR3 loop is CASSYYAPDTQYF. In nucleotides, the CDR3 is TGTGCCAGCAGTTATTACGCCCCAGATACGCAGTATTTT.

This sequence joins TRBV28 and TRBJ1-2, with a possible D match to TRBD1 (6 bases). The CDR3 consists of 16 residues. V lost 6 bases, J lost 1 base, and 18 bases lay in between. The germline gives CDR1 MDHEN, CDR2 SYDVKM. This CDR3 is CASSLTTGTSNYGYTF. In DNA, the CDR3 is TGTGCCAGCAGCCTAACAACCGGGACAAGTAACTATGGCTACACCTTC.

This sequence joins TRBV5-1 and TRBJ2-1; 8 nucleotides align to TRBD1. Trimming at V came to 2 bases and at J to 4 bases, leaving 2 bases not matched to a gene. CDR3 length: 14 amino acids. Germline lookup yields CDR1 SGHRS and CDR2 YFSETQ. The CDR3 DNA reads TGCGCCAGCAGCTTAGGACAGGGATACAATGAGCAGTTCTTC. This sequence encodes CASSLGQGYNEQFF.

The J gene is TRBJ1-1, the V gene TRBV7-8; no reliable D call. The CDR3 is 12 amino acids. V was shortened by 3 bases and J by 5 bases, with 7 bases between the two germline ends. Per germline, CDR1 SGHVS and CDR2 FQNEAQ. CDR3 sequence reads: CASSFVGTEAFF. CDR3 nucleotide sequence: TGTGCCAGCAGCTTTGTGGGAACTGAAGCTTTCTTT.

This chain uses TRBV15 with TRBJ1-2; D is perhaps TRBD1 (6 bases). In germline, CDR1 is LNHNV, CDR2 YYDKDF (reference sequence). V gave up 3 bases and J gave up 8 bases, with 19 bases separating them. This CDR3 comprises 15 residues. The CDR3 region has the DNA TGTGCCACCAGCAGCCGGGACATCTATCTGGGGGGCTACACCTTC. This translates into CATSSRDIYLGGYTF.

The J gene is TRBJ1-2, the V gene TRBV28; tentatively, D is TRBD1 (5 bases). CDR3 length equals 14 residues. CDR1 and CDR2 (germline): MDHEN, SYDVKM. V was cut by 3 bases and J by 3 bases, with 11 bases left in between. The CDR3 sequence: CASSFSRVDYGYTF. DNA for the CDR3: TGTGCCAGCAGTTTCTCCAGGGTTGACTATGGCTACACCTTC.